A single sample gave rise to the 8 T cell receptor beta chains below, sequenced in a study of cytomegalovirus exposure and HLA in healthy donors. Primers included in the PCR were 60 Vbeta and 13 Jbeta primers. Sequencing used immunoSEQ multiplex PCR; TCRdb keeps in-frame clones, though not all of them. This table holds more than 95,000 clones, under 85% found once. Sequenced: PBMCs. The receptors shown here come from a man aged 40-50 years in good health and CMV-seronegative.

This chain uses TRBV11-2 with TRBJ1-1; 7 nucleotides agree with TRBD1. V trimming: 8 bases; J trimming: 10 bases; junction bases outside the gene matches: 13. Germline loops: CDR1 SGHAT, CDR2 FQNNGV. This CDR3 is 13 amino acids long. CDR3 amino acids: CASGGQSAFGAFF. CDR3 DNA: TGTGCCAGCGGGGGACAGTCCGCGTTTGGAGCTTTCTTT.

This clone occurred once. The chain has TRBV19 and TRBJ1-5; TRBD1 matches 8 bases. J lost 1 base, V lost 3 bases, and 8 bases had no gene match. The CDR3 has 17 amino acids. Germline CDR1 is LNHDA and CDR2 is SQIVND (reference sequence). For the CDR3, the DNA is TGTGCCAGTAGTATCGGCAGGGGGCGGGTGAGCAATCAGCCCCAGCATTTT. Translation: CASSIGRGRVSNQPQHF.

The rearrangement uses TRBV19 and TRBJ1-3; D perhaps matches TRBD1 (5 bases). The CDR3 consists of 13 residues. Germline CDR1 and CDR2: LNHDA and SQIVND (reference sequence). V lost 8 bases and J 0 bases, leaving 8 bases between the germline ends. The CDR3 reads CASGGTSGNTIYF. CDR3 sequence (DNA): TGTGCCAGTGGGGGGACCTCTGGAAACACCATATATTTT.

The V call is TRBV5-6, the J call TRBJ1-2, with D perhaps matching TRBD1 (5 bases). Germline CDR1 and CDR2: SGHDT and YYEEEE. The CDR3 is 15 amino acids. With 1 base removed from V and 2 bases from J, the gap between germline ends came to 12 bases. The DNA for the CDR3 is TGTGCCAGCAGCTTGTTGCAGGGAATCAACTATGGCTACACCTTC. This translates into CASSLLQGINYGYTF.

The chain employs TRBV6-5 and TRBJ1-4; 7 bases map to TRBD1. The CDR3 is 14 amino acids. The V and J ends lost 6 bases and 4 bases, in that order; junction bases with no gene match: 5. Germline V lookup: CDR1 MNHEY, CDR2 SVGAGI. In DNA form, the CDR3 reads TGTGCCAGCAGGAGGACAGGCATTAATGAAAAACTGTTTTTT. The encoded protein is CASRRTGINEKLFF.

The rearrangement joins TRBV9 to TRBJ2-3; TRBD2 aligns across 10 bases. CDR3 length: 20 amino acids. J was trimmed by 0 bases and V by 0 bases; bases with no gene match: 13. The V gene's germline CDR1 is SGDLS and CDR2 YYNGEE. The CDR3 nucleotides are TGTGCCAGCAGCGTAGAGCTGGCTAGCGGGAGAGGGGCTAGCACAGATACGCAGTATTTT. It is translated as CASSVELASGRGASTDTQYF.

The rearrangement joins TRBV7-2 to TRBJ2-7; 11 nucleotides align to TRBD2. Germline assignment: CDR1 SGHTA and CDR2 FQGNSA. V trimming: 2 bases; J trimming: 11 bases; junction bases outside the gene matches: 11. This CDR3 is 15 amino acids long. The CDR3 loop reads CASSLTLAGGGEEYF. The CDR3 bases are TGTGCCAGCAGCTTAACCCTAGCGGGAGGAGGGGAGGAGTACTTC. Variable domain in full (rest from reference TRBV7-2 and TRBJ2-7): GAGVSQSPSNKVTEKGKDVELRCDPISGHTALYWYRQSLGQGLEFLIYFQGNSAPDKSGLPSDRFSAERTGGSVSTLTIQRTQQEDSAVYLCASSLTLAGGGEEYFGPGTRLTVT.

The chain uses TRBV28 and TRBJ2-7; the D gene is possibly TRBD1 (8 bases). Germline CDR1 and CDR2: MDHEN and SYDVKM. CDR3 length equals 14 residues. Trimming took 5 bases from V and 2 from J, leaving 13 bases between them. The CDR3 protein is CASSLTGGAYEQYF. CDR3 bases: TGTGCCAGCAGTCTAACAGGGGGGGCCTACGAGCAGTACTTC.